Shown below are 9 T cell receptor beta chains from a single sample sequenced in a study of shared clonotypes between healthy human individuals. Clones were sequenced by immunoSEQ multiplex PCR, and TCRdb holds only the in-frame ones, with some missing. The table lists approximately 2.4 million clones, nearly 97% of them singletons. The specimen sequenced was naive CD4+ T cells sorted from blood. The subset was: CD45RA+ positively selected. Receptor source: a man aged 18 to 29 in good health.

The rearrangement links TRBV30 to TRBJ2-5; TRBD2 aligns across 8 bases. CDR1 is GTSNPN and CDR2 is SVGIG in the germline V gene (reference sequence). This CDR3 has 14 amino acids. Trimming at V came to 0 bases and at J to 6 bases, leaving 6 bases not matched to a gene. This chain's CDR3 is CAWSVTGGRKTQYF. The CDR3 DNA is TGTGCCTGGAGTGTGACGGGGGGGCGAAAGACCCAGTACTTC. Supplemented by reference TRBV30 and TRBJ2-5, the full variable domain reads SQTIHQWPATLVQPVGSPLSLECTVEGTSNPNLYWYRQAAGRGLQLLFYSVGIGQISSEVPQNLSASRPQDRQFILSSKKLLLSDSGFYLCAWSVTGGRKTQYFGPGTRLLVL.

The rearrangement uses TRBV6-6 and TRBJ2-3, with 7 bases matching TRBD2. The trim removed 6 bases at V and 2 bases at J, leaving 11 bases unmatched. Germline CDR1 MNHNY, CDR2 SVGAGI (reference sequence). The CDR3 length is 16 residues. The CDR3 bases are TGTGCCAGCAGCCGCGGGGGTTTCGGCCCCACAGATACGCAGTATTTT. Translation: CASSRGGFGPTDTQYF.

This chain joins TRBV10-2 and TRBJ2-5; D tentatively fits TRBD1 or TRBD2 (5 bases each). V was clipped by 6 bases and J by 1 base, with 15 bases between them. The length of the CDR3 is 15 residues. The germline V gene has CDR1 WSHSY and CDR2 SAAADI. The CDR3 spells CASRTGTPIQETQYF. For the CDR3, the DNA is TGCGCCAGCAGAACCGGGACCCCGATCCAAGAGACCCAGTACTTC.

The chain links TRBV2 to TRBJ2-7; weak D call: TRBD1 (6 bases). CDR3 length: 15 residues. The germline V gene encodes CDR1 SNHLY and CDR2 FYNNEI. V shed 4 bases and J shed 1 base, with 14 bases lying between them. The CDR3 loop is CASSGNRELSYEQYF. The DNA for the CDR3 is TGTGCCAGCAGTGGTAACAGGGAGTTATCCTACGAGCAGTACTTC.

The chain is built from TRBV12-5 and TRBJ2-1; 8 bases are a match to TRBD2. The CDR3 runs 15 residues. The germline CDR1 and CDR2 sequences are LGHNT and FRNRAP. J gave up 3 bases and V 1 base, and 2 bases lay outside the gene matches. CDR3 amino acids: CASGLGTSGYNEQFF. The CDR3 coding sequence is TGTGCTAGTGGTTTGGGTACTAGCGGCTACAATGAGCAGTTCTTC.

The chain combines TRBV18 with TRBJ1-5; D is possibly TRBD1 (5 bases). Germline V gene sequence: CDR1 KGHSH, CDR2 LQKENI. The CDR3 sequence is 12 residues long. The V end lost 2 bases, the J end lost 9 bases, and 8 bases lay between the germline ends. CDR3 sequence reads: CASSPGARPQHF. The CDR3 DNA reads TGTGCCAGCTCACCAGGGGCAAGGCCCCAGCATTTT.

This clone was recorded only once. The V and J genes are TRBV7-2 and TRBJ1-1; D is unresolved. Trimming pared 1 base from V and 5 bases from J, leaving 8 bases between. From germline, CDR1 is SGHTA and CDR2 FQGNSA. This CDR3 has 13 amino acids. CDR3 region: CASSLEVGTEAFF. The CDR3 DNA reads as TGTGCCAGCAGCTTAGAGGTAGGAACTGAAGCTTTCTTT.

This rearrangement joins TRBV7-2 to TRBJ2-7, with 16 positions matching TRBD2. Germline-derived CDR1 and CDR2 are SGHTA and FQGNSA. This CDR3 comprises 18 residues. The J segment lost 6 bases and the V segment lost 4 bases, leaving 12 bases of the junction unmatched. This CDR3 is CASSSGLAGGRSSLEQYF. For the CDR3, the DNA is TGTGCCAGCAGCTCGGGACTAGCGGGAGGGCGTAGCTCGCTCGAGCAGTACTTC.

V gene TRBV6-5 combines with J gene TRBJ1-6, with 7 bases aligning to TRBD1. CDR3 size: 12 residues. Trimming cost V 7 bases and J 9 bases; bases outside gene matches: 3. The germline CDR1 and CDR2 sequences are MNHEY and SVGAGI. The CDR3 region has the DNA TGTGCCAGCACCAACAGGGGTTCACCCCTCCACTTT. Amino acids: CASTNRGSPLHF.